This T cell receptor (beta chain) was sequenced during a study of cytomegalovirus exposure and HLA in healthy donors. About the study: For the approximately 390 genotyped donors, more than 80% fell within the Caucasian-associated ancestry cluster.

PCR used 60 Vbeta primers and 13 Jbeta primers. Assay: immunoSEQ multiplex PCR; the TCRdb copy retains only in-frame clones and omits some. The profile shows around 200,000 clones, almost 75% of them singletons. Donors showed nominal health when sampled, although they likely had unrecorded immune exposures. The sequence derives from a woman in her twenties or thirties in good health and CMV-seropositive. Sequenced material: PBMCs.

CDR3 residues: CASSQGVTATNEKLFF. DNA of the CDR3: TGTGCCAGCAGCCAGGGGGTAACGGCAACTAATGAAAAACTGTTTTTT. V gene TRBV5-4 combines with J gene TRBJ1-4; 7 nucleotides match TRBD1. The CDR3 consists of 16 residues. Trimming at V came to 4 bases and at J to 0 bases, leaving 6 bases not matched to a gene. Germline lookup yields CDR1 SGHNT and CDR2 YYREEE (reference sequence). The whole variable domain, remainder taken from reference TRBV5-4 and TRBJ1-4, is ETGVTQSPTHLIKTRGQQVTLRCSSQSGHNTVSWYQQALGQGPQFIFQYYREEENGRGNFPPRFSGLQFPNYSSELNVNALELDDSALYLCASSQGVTATNEKLFFGSGTQLSVL.